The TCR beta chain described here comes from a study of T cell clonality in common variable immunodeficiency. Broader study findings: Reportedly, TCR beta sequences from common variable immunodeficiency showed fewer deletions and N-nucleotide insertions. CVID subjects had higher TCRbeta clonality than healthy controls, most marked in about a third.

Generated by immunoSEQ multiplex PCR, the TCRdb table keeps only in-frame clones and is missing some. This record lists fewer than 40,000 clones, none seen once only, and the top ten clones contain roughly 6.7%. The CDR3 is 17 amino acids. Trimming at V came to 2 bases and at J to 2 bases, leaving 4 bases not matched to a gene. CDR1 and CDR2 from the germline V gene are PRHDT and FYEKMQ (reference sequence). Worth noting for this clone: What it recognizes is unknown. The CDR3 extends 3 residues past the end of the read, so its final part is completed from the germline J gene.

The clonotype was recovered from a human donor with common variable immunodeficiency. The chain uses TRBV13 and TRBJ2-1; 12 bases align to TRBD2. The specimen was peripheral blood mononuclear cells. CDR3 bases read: TGTGCCAGCAGCTTAAGACTAGCGGGAGACCCCTACAATGAG. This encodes CASSLRLAGDPYNE. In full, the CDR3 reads CASSLRLAGDPYNEQFF.